This TCR beta chain emerged from a study of T cells in Graves' hyperthyroidism and ophthalmopathy. If no ophthalmopathy progression occurred within 18 months, Graves' hyperthyroidism was stable. Hyperthyroidism in the patients, aged 18 to 65, was newly diagnosed and under 2 months in duration. Together with thyroid ultrasound, orbital computed tomography, serum thyroxine and TRAb, clinical symptoms were used for diagnoses. Fresh peripheral blood, roughly 10 ml, was the source of the PBMCs. In this sample, this clonotype turned up many times. TCR beta CDR3 region amplification was performed from RNA transcripts. In the first-round RT-PCR of the TCR CDR3, the HTBI primer set was used. TCRdb fed the multiplex PCR reads into MiXCR, producing one record per CDR3 protein. This repertoire shows under 700,000 distinct CDR3 sequences, roughly 17% found once; its top ten account for around 18%. V dropped 2 bases and J dropped 1 base, with 5 bases sitting between them. Germline V gene data show CDR1 as SGHAT and CDR2 as FQNNGV. CDR3 length: 13 residues.

This receptor was taken from a woman younger than 30 with Graves' hyperthyroidism. Sequencing was performed on blood. J is TRBJ2-5 and V is TRBV11-2; no clear D. This CDR3 reads CASSLQVQETQYF. DNA of the CDR3: TGTGCCAGCAGCTTACAAGTCCAAGAGACCCAGTACTTC. Combining the CDR3 with reference TRBV11-2 and TRBJ2-5 gives the whole variable domain EAGVAQSPRYKIIEKRQSVAFWCNPISGHATLYWYQQILGQGPKLLIQFQNNGVVDDSQLPKDRFSAERLKGVDSTLKIQPAKLEDSAVYLCASSLQVQETQYFGPGTRLLVL.